Listed below are T cell receptor beta chains from one sample, sequenced in a study of T-cell reconstitution after alpha-beta-depleted transplantation in children. TCRdb itself ran the PCR reads through MiXCR, one entry per CDR3 protein. The sample carries 700,000 to 950,000 distinct CDR3 sequences, roughly 15% recorded once. Sequencing was performed on PBMCs, mostly from graft donor cells, taken 360 days after TCRalphabeta/CD19-depleted stem cell transplant. These receptors were taken from a male patient younger than 18 who had a stem cell transplant for acute lymphoblastic leukemia, so the T cells may come from the graft donor. CDR3s include the opening cysteine and the closing phenylalanine or tryptophan. Fields, in order: clone size, D gene, V gene, J gene, CDR3 DNA, CDR3 protein. D genes are given only for firm matches. Some rows have no size entry. The others give once, few or many, or a class for an expanded clone.

few	TRBD2	TRBV12-3/TRBV12-4	TRBJ2-7	TGTGCCAGCAGTGAAACAAGACTAGCGAGCTCCTACGAGCAGTACTTC	CASSETRLASSYEQYF
NA	TRBD2	TRBV12-3/TRBV12-4	TRBJ2-3	TGTGCCAGCAGCTCCAGCGGGAGTGATACGCAGTATTTT	CASSSSGSDTQYF
NA	TRBD1	TRBV9	TRBJ1-2	TGTGCCAGCAGCTTCCCCCTGACAGGGTTCCATGGCTACACCTTC	CASSFPLTGFHGYTF
NA	TRBD1	TRBV27	TRBJ2-6	TGTGCCAGCAGCGCGGAGGGACAGGGGGCTGGTGGGGCCAACGTCCTGACTTTC	CASSAEGQGAGGANVLTF
NA	NA	TRBV7-8	TRBJ1-5	TGTGCCAGCAGCTTAGGGCTCCCTTATAGCAATCAGCCCCAGCATTTT	CASSLGLPYSNQPQHF
many	NA	TRBV5-1	TRBJ2-5	TGCGCCAGCAGCTTTTCAGGGCGCCAAGAGACCCAGTACTTC	CASSFSGRQETQYF
few	TRBD2	TRBV29-1	TRBJ2-7	TGCAGCGTACATAATCGGGCTAGCGGCCCCCCCTACGAGCAGTACTTC	CSVHNRASGPPYEQYF
NA	NA	TRBV7-9	TRBJ1-1	TGTGCCAGCAGCTTGGTTACGCAACCTGAAGCTTTCTTT	CASSLVTQPEAFF
once	NA	TRBV4-1	TRBJ1-2	TGCGCCAGCAGCCAAGACAGGGACTACACCTTC	CASSQDRDYTF
few	NA	TRBV4-1	TRBJ2-7	TGCGCCAGCAGCCAAGATGCCGCGTCGGATCTGTACTTC	CASSQDAASDLYF
many	TRBD1	TRBV12-3/TRBV12-4	TRBJ2-5	TGTGCCAGCAGTTTGATCGGGACAGGGGGCTGGGAGACCCAGTACTTC	CASSLIGTGGWETQYF
NA	TRBD2	TRBV5-1	TRBJ2-5	TGCGCCAGCAGCTTTACGGGGACTAGCTATGAGACCCAGTACTTC	CASSFTGTSYETQYF
few	NA	TRBV12-3/TRBV12-4	TRBJ2-5	TGTGCCAGCAGTTTAGTAAACAGGGAGGCCCAGTACTTC	CASSLVNREAQYF
NA	NA	TRBV5-1	TRBJ2-7	TGCGCCAGCAGCCCAGGGACCCTTTCCCACGAGCAGTACTTC	CASSPGTLSHEQYF
NA	NA	TRBV7-2	TRBJ2-7	TGTGCCAGCAGCTCCACTAGCACCTACGAGCAGTACTTC	CASSSTSTYEQYF
few	TRBD2	TRBV9	TRBJ2-1	TGTGCCAGCAAAGGACTAGCGGGAGGAAGCTCCTACAATGAGCAGTTCTTC	CASKGLAGGSSYNEQFF
few	NA	TRBV5-1	TRBJ1-2	TGCGCCAGCATTAAGTCCCCATGGCAGGCCTATGGCTACACCTTC	CASIKSPWQAYGYTF
NA	NA	TRBV18	TRBJ1-2	TGTGCCAGCTCACCAGAGAAAGCCTATAACTATGGCTACACCTTC	CASSPEKAYNYGYTF
few	NA	TRBV9	TRBJ2-1	TGTGCCAGCAGCGGATCACAGGGCTCCAATGAGCAGTTCTTC	CASSGSQGSNEQFF
few	TRBD2	TRBV20-1	TRBJ2-1	TGCAGTGCTAGTCTAGCGGGATACTACAATGAGCAGTTCTTC	CSASLAGYYNEQFF
many	TRBD1	TRBV15	TRBJ2-2	TGTGCCACCAGCAGGGTGAGGGGGCGCGGCACCGGGGAGCTGTTTTTT	CATSRVRGRGTGELFF
NA	NA	TRBV11-1	TRBJ2-1	TGTGCCATCCCAGGCCGGGGGACCTACAATGAGCAGTTCTTC	CAIPGRGTYNEQFF
NA	NA	TRBV7-3	TRBJ2-1	TGTGCCAGCAGCTCCCTAGGGAGCAATGAGCAGTTCTTC	CASSSLGSNEQFF
many	NA	TRBV5-1	TRBJ1-1	TGCGCCAGCAGCTTGGCGGCAGGAGCCATGAACACTGAAGCTTTCTTT	CASSLAAGAMNTEAFF
few	NA	TRBV12-3/TRBV12-4	TRBJ1-1	TGTGCCAGCAGTTGGGACCGTTTTGAAGCTTTCTTT	CASSWDRFEAFF